Below are 32 T cell receptor beta chains sequenced from a single sample in a study of blood T cell repertoires in COVID-19. Assay used: immunoSEQ multiplex PCR; TCRdb lists only in-frame clones, some missing. There are 99,000 or so clones in the sample; around 82% occur only once, and 4.8% lies in the top ten. Sequenced input: peripheral blood. These receptors originate from a man in his sixties with acute or convalescent COVID-19.

This sequence joins TRBV11-2 and TRBJ1-6, with no clear D. The CDR3 has 14 residues. Between the trimmed V and J ends, which lost 1 base and 10 bases, there was a span of 11 bases. Germline values: CDR1 SGHAT, CDR2 FQNNGV. CDR3 coding DNA: TGTGCCAGCAGCTTAGGGGAGCGGGTATCACCCCTCCACTTT. Residues: CASSLGERVSPLHF.

This chain joins TRBV29-1 and TRBJ2-6; 9 nucleotides line up with TRBD1. This CDR3 has 16 amino acids. Germline V gives CDR1 SQVTM, CDR2 ANQGSEA. J gave up 0 bases and V 8 bases, and 8 bases lay outside the gene matches. CDR3 DNA: TGCAGCATACAGGACAGGGGCGTCTCTGGGGCCAACGTCCTGACTTTC. Its protein product is CSIQDRGVSGANVLTF.

The chain recombines TRBV5-1 with TRBJ2-7; 9 nucleotides align to TRBD1. Germline CDR1 is SGHRS and CDR2 is YFSETQ. This CDR3 spans 17 amino acids. Trimming removed 4 bases from V and 5 bases from J; junction bases left unmatched: 16. DNA for the CDR3: TGCGCCAGCAGCCGAGATAAAACCGGGACAGGGTCCCACGAGCAGTACTTC. Encoded protein: CASSRDKTGTGSHEQYF.

The rearrangement links TRBV12-3 or TRBV12-4 to TRBJ2-1, with 7 bases that match TRBD1. The CDR3 totals 13 residues. Trimming removed 5 bases from V and 8 bases from J; junction bases left unmatched: 6. In nucleotides, the CDR3 is TGTGCCAGCAGTGCAGACAGGGTGCATGAGCAGTTCTTC. Its translation: CASSADRVHEQFF.

This sequence joins TRBV7-8 and TRBJ1-5; perhaps TRBD1 as D (5 bases). This CDR3 has 15 residues. V lost 8 bases and J lost 13, with 27 bases in between. Germline CDR1 SGHVS, CDR2 FQNEAQ. In DNA, the CDR3 is TGTGCCAGCCAAAGAGACAGAGGCGGGGCAGGGCCACAGCATTTT. As protein: CASQRDRGGAGPQHF. Complete variable domain (other parts from reference TRBV7-8 and TRBJ1-5): GAGVSQSPRYKVAKRGQDVALRCDPISGHVSLFWYQQALGQGPEFLTYFQNEAQLDKSGLPSDRFFAERPEGSVSTLKIQRTQQEDSAVYLCASQRDRGGAGPQHFGDGTRLSIL.

The rearrangement uses TRBV30 and TRBJ1-6; TRBD1 matches 7 bases. Germline loops: CDR1 GTSNPN, CDR2 SVGIG (reference sequence). CDR3 size: 16 residues. V lost 3 bases to trimming and J lost 2 bases; unmatched junction nucleotides: 7. The CDR3: CAWRWPGTAYNSPLHF. The DNA for the CDR3 is TGTGCCTGGAGGTGGCCCGGGACAGCCTATAATTCACCCCTCCACTTT.

The V and J genes are TRBV15 and TRBJ1-6, with D unresolved. CDR1 and CDR2 (germline): LNHNV, YYDKDF (reference sequence). V was shortened by 6 bases and J by 0 bases, with 15 bases between the two germline ends. This CDR3 is 17 amino acids long. CDR3 amino acids: CATSRIPGNSYNSPLHF. The CDR3 DNA is TGTGCCACCAGTCGAATTCCGGGAAACTCCTATAATTCACCCCTCCACTTT. Full variable domain (remainder filled in from reference TRBV15 and TRBJ1-6): DAMVIQNPRYQVTQFGKPVTLSCSQTLNHNVMYWYQQKSSQAPKLLFHYYDKDFNNEADTPDNFQSRRPNTSFCFLDIRSPGLGDTAMYLCATSRIPGNSYNSPLHFGNGTRLTVT.

V gene TRBV5-4 combines with J gene TRBJ2-1, with TRBD2 as a possible D gene (6 bases). Trimming left V 3 bases short and J 7 bases short, with 14 bases between. CDR1 is SGHNT, CDR2 YYREEE, per germline (reference sequence). This CDR3 is 14 amino acids long. CDR3 nucleotides: TGTGCCAGCAGCTGGGGACTTCCTCTTAATGAGCAGTTCTTC. It encodes CASSWGLPLNEQFF. The variable domain in full, completed from reference TRBV5-4 and TRBJ2-1, reads ETGVTQSPTHLIKTRGQQVTLRCSSQSGHNTVSWYQQALGQGPQFIFQYYREEENGRGNFPPRFSGLQFPNYSSELNVNALELDDSALYLCASSWGLPLNEQFFGPGTRLTVL.

This clone was observed a single time. This rearrangement joins TRBV30 to TRBJ2-2; 9 bases are a match to TRBD1. V gave up 1 base and J gave up 1 base; unmatched junction bases: 4. Germline-derived CDR1 and CDR2 are GTSNPN and SVGIG (reference sequence). CDR3 length: 16 residues. The CDR3 bases are TGTGCCTGGAGTGGATACAGGGGGCGGAACACCGGGGAGCTGTTTTTT. Translation: CAWSGYRGRNTGELFF. The full variable domain, in which reference TRBV30 and TRBJ2-2 provide the parts outside the CDR3, is SQTIHQWPATLVQPVGSPLSLECTVEGTSNPNLYWYRQAAGRGLQLLFYSVGIGQISSEVPQNLSASRPQDRQFILSSKKLLLSDSGFYLCAWSGYRGRNTGELFFGEGSRLTVL.

The J gene is TRBJ1-2, the V gene TRBV5-4, with D possibly TRBD1 on 6 matching bases. Germline lookup yields CDR1 SGHNT and CDR2 YYREEE (reference sequence). The CDR3 consists of 15 residues. V was trimmed by 1 base and J by 3 bases, leaving 13 bases between them. DNA of the CDR3: TGTGCCAGCAGCTTGTGGCTACAGGGTGACTATGGCTACACCTTC. Translation gives CASSLWLQGDYGYTF.

V and J are TRBV11-3 and TRBJ2-2; D unclear. There are 14 residues in the CDR3. The V gene lost 2 bases and the J gene lost 2 bases, with 6 bases spanning the gap. Germline V gives CDR1 SGHNT, CDR2 YENEEA. CDR3 residues: CASSLWRNTGELFF. As DNA, the CDR3 is TGTGCCAGCAGCTTATGGAGAAACACCGGGGAGCTGTTTTTT.

The V and J genes are TRBV6-2 or TRBV6-3 and TRBJ2-1; 14 positions agree with TRBD2. The J segment lost 8 bases and the V segment lost 5 bases, leaving 2 bases of the junction unmatched. The CDR3 consists of 14 residues. The germline V gene encodes CDR1 MNHEY and CDR2 SVGEGT. The CDR3 sequence: CASSGTSGSDEQFF. CDR3 sequence (DNA): TGTGCCAGCAGTGGGACTAGCGGGAGTGATGAGCAGTTCTTC.

The rearrangement links TRBV7-9 to TRBJ2-2; tentative D call: TRBD2 (6 bases). The germline CDR1 and CDR2 sequences are SEHNR and FQNEAQ (reference sequence). This CDR3 is built from 15 residues. Trimming pared 2 bases from V and 6 bases from J, leaving 13 bases between. CDR3 loop: CASSLMAGTAGELFF. CDR3 DNA: TGTGCCAGCAGCTTAATGGCCGGGACTGCCGGGGAGCTGTTTTTT.

V usage is TRBV7-8 and J usage is TRBJ1-3; D not certain. Trimming removed 4 bases from V and 0 bases from J, with 10 bases in between. The CDR3 sequence is 15 residues long. Germline V lookup: CDR1 SGHVS, CDR2 FQNEAQ. CDR3 in amino acids: CASSYSSISGNTIYF. The CDR3 DNA sequence: TGTGCCAGCAGCTATAGTTCGATCTCTGGAAACACCATATATTTT.

The rearrangement links TRBV30 to TRBJ1-5, with D maybe TRBD1 (6 bases). The V gene's germline CDR1 is GTSNPN and CDR2 SVGIG (reference sequence). The CDR3 totals 14 residues. Trimming stripped 5 bases from V and 2 bases from J, with 13 bases between. The DNA for the CDR3 is TGTGCCTGGGGTCACCGGACAGGCAATCAGCCCCAGCATTTT. Its protein is CAWGHRTGNQPQHF.

The J gene is TRBJ2-3, the V gene TRBV7-8, with D perhaps matching TRBD2 (7 bases). V was shortened by 5 bases and J by 1 base, with 13 bases between the two germline ends. The CDR3 is 15 residues long. CDR1 and CDR2 from the germline V gene are SGHVS and FQNEAQ. This CDR3 reads CASSPLGGGTDTQYF. The CDR3 coding sequence is TGTGCCAGCAGCCCCCTAGGGGGGGGCACAGATACGCAGTATTTT.

V usage is TRBV19 and J usage is TRBJ1-3, with a weak D call TRBD1 (5 bases). The CDR3 length is 15 residues. The germline V gene has CDR1 LNHDA and CDR2 SQIVND (reference sequence). Trimming stripped 4 bases from V and 4 bases from J, with 14 bases between. This chain's CDR3 is CASSRGGELGNTIYF. The CDR3 coding sequence is TGTGCCAGTAGTAGAGGAGGGGAGCTCGGAAACACCATATATTTT. Based on the CDR3 plus reference TRBV19 and TRBJ1-3, the full variable domain is DGGITQSPKYLFRKEGQNVTLSCEQNLNHDAMYWYRQDPGQGLRLIYYSQIVNDFQKGDIAEGYSVSREKKESFPLTVTSAQKNPTAFYLCASSRGGELGNTIYFGEGSWLTVV.

The V and J genes are TRBV7-6 and TRBJ2-1; 10 bases fit TRBD1. CDR1 and CDR2 (germline): SGHVS, FNYEAQ. CDR3 size: 15 residues. V lost 3 bases to trimming and J lost 9 bases; unmatched junction nucleotides: 8. The CDR3 protein is CASSFRDRGGSEQFF. The DNA for the CDR3 is TGTGCCAGCAGCTTCCGGGACAGGGGAGGAAGTGAGCAGTTCTTC.

The chain links TRBV5-6 to TRBJ1-3; D perhaps matches TRBD1 (6 bases). Trimming took 0 bases from V and 3 from J, leaving 16 bases between them. Germline V CDR1 and CDR2: SGHDT, YYEEEE. The CDR3 contains 17 residues. The CDR3 loop is CASSLAMLRGFGNTIYF. CDR3 nucleotides: TGTGCCAGCAGCTTGGCCATGCTCAGGGGCTTTGGAAACACCATATATTTT.

The chain uses TRBV28 and TRBJ1-1; D gene ambiguous. V was pared by 5 bases and J by 5 bases, with 15 bases between. The CDR3 is 14 residues long. Germline V lookup: CDR1 MDHEN, CDR2 SYDVKM. The CDR3 reads CASSPETGRTEAFF. In DNA form, the CDR3 reads TGTGCCAGCAGTCCGGAGACCGGCAGAACTGAAGCTTTCTTT.

This sequence joins TRBV19 and TRBJ1-4; 7 nucleotides match TRBD1. Germline CDR1 reads LNHDA; CDR2 reads SQIVND (reference sequence). The ends lost 6 bases at V and 6 bases at J; junction bases unmatched: 13. This CDR3 comprises 16 residues. CDR3 sequence (DNA): TGTGCCAGTAGCGAAGGGGGACAGCGAGATTATGAAAAACTGTTTTTT. It translates to CASSEGGQRDYEKLFF.

This rearrangement joins TRBV10-2 to TRBJ1-5, with a weak D call TRBD1 (6 bases). The CDR3 runs 15 residues. Trimming left V 5 bases short and J 1 base short, with 12 bases between. Germline loops: CDR1 WSHSY, CDR2 SAAADI. The CDR3 sequence is CASSNQGPSNQPQHF. DNA of the CDR3: TGCGCCAGCAGTAATCAGGGGCCAAGCAATCAGCCCCAGCATTTT.

The gene calls are TRBV28 and TRBJ2-1, with a weak D call TRBD1 (6 bases). The CDR3 covers 15 residues. Trimming took off 5 bases at V and 7 bases at J, with 18 bases between the two ends. Germline CDR1 is MDHEN and CDR2 is SYDVKM. The CDR3 is CASSLEQGVVNEQFF. The CDR3 nucleotides are TGTGCCAGCAGTCTAGAACAGGGTGTAGTTAATGAGCAGTTCTTC.

The J gene is TRBJ1-5, the V gene TRBV6-5, with TRBD1 matching over 7 bases. The CDR3 sequence is 14 residues long. Looked up from germline, CDR1 is MNHEY and CDR2 is SVGAGI. V lost 3 bases, J lost 6 bases, and 5 bases stayed unmatched. In nucleotides, the CDR3 is TGTGCCAGCAGTTATTCGACAGGGAGTCAGCCCCAGCATTTT. Amino acids: CASSYSTGSQPQHF.

The V gene is TRBV7-3, the J gene TRBJ2-2, with D possibly TRBD1 on 5 matching bases. The CDR3 contains 13 residues. Germline CDR1 reads SGHTA; CDR2 reads FQGTGA. V dropped 6 bases and J dropped 6 bases, with 11 bases sitting between them. The CDR3 bases are TGTGCCAGCAGTCGACAGCTGGCCGGGGAGCTGTTTTTT. Protein: CASSRQLAGELFF.

The rearrangement joins TRBV3-1 (or the pseudogene TRBV3-2) to TRBJ2-5, with unresolved D. Per the germline V gene, CDR1 is LGHDT and CDR2 is YNNKEL (reference sequence). V shed 3 bases and J shed 0 bases, with 5 bases lying between them. The CDR3 is 13 residues long. The CDR3 region is CASSQQYQETQYF. As DNA, the CDR3 is TGTGCCAGCAGCCAGCAGTACCAAGAGACCCAGTACTTC.

The genes are TRBV10-3 and TRBJ2-3; TRBD2 matches 11 bases. V was clipped by 0 bases and J by 2 bases; unmatched bases: 7. The germline gives CDR1 ENHRY, CDR2 SYGVKD. The CDR3 extends over 18 amino acids. In DNA, the CDR3 is TGTGCCATCAGTGAGTCGATCGGGACTAGCGGACACACAGATACGCAGTATTTT. Amino acids: CAISESIGTSGHTDTQYF.

The chain is built from TRBV10-1 and TRBJ2-2; D call uncertain. V lost 0 bases and J lost 0, with 14 bases in between. CDR3 length: 18 residues. Germline CDR1 and CDR2: WNHNN and SYGVQD (reference sequence). The CDR3 sequence is CASSESPAIVTNTGELFF. In DNA form, the CDR3 reads TGCGCCAGCAGTGAGTCGCCAGCGATAGTCACGAACACCGGGGAGCTGTTTTTT.

CDR3 region: CASSPLLAEETQYF. The CDR3, as DNA: TGTGCCAGCAGTCCTCTCCTAGCGGAGGAGACCCAGTACTTC. The chain employs TRBV2 and TRBJ2-5, with 7 nucleotides matching TRBD2. From germline, CDR1 is SNHLY and CDR2 FYNNEI. V lost 5 bases, J lost 5 bases, and 8 bases stayed unmatched. The CDR3 totals 14 residues.

This clone was seen repeatedly, ten times or more. The chain is built from TRBV18 and TRBJ2-1; possibly TRBD1 for D (6 bases). The V gene lost 4 bases and the J gene lost 0 bases, with 13 bases spanning the gap. Germline CDR1 is KGHSH and CDR2 is LQKENI. The CDR3 is made up of 16 amino acids. The CDR3 spells CASSLRQVSSYNEQFF. CDR3 DNA sequence: TGTGCCAGCTCACTGAGACAGGTCAGCTCCTACAATGAGCAGTTCTTC.

J is TRBJ2-7 and V is TRBV28, with TRBD2 as a possible D gene (5 bases). The CDR3 spans 15 residues. CDR1 MDHEN and CDR2 SYDVKM come from the germline V gene. Trimming stripped 7 bases from V and 4 bases from J, with 20 bases between. This CDR3 reads CASTLPSGSRYEQYF. CDR3 nucleotides: TGTGCCAGCACCCTCCCCTCGGGGAGTCGTTACGAGCAGTACTTC.

The sample holds one count of this clone. This chain joins TRBV29-1 and TRBJ1-2; perhaps TRBD1 as D (5 bases). Between the trimmed V and J ends, which lost 3 bases and 5 bases, there was a span of 13 bases. Germline values: CDR1 SQVTM, CDR2 ANQGSEA. This CDR3 region has 13 residues. DNA of the CDR3: TGCAGCGTTGAGAAGGGGTCAAGGTATGGCTACACCTTC. Its translation: CSVEKGSRYGYTF.